This T cell receptor beta chain was recorded in a study of blood T cell repertoires in COVID-19. Across the study: In each case, the material was cDNA or gDNA derived from T cells, B-cell-depleted T cells, or PBMCs.

As originally analysed: Estimation of nucleated cell counts relied on the amplification of reference gene primers. Measured with immunoSEQ multiplex PCR; TCRdb has only the in-frame clones, and not every one. Clone size and V and J calls were adopted from that table, with D and trimming inferred from the DNA. The data show tens of thousands of clones, with 88% seen just once and 5.5% to 7.5% held by the top ten. This CDR3 has 18 amino acids. Per germline, CDR1 LNHNV and CDR2 YYDKDF (reference sequence). After removal of 1 base from V and 6 bases from J, the junction contained 9 bases not matched to a gene.

The origin of this receptor is a woman older than 75 with acute or convalescent COVID-19. The specimen sequenced was peripheral blood. The chain links TRBV15 to TRBJ2-1; 13 nucleotides match TRBD2. CDR3 in DNA: TGTGCCACCAGCAGAGCCACCACTAGCGGGGGGGCCTCCAATGAGCAGTTCTTC. It specifies CATSRATTSGGASNEQFF.